A single sample is the source of the 7 T cell receptor beta chains below, sequenced in a study of cytomegalovirus exposure and HLA in healthy donors. The study ran its PCR with 60 Vbeta and 13 Jbeta primers. Method: immunoSEQ multiplex PCR; TCRdb's copy keeps in-frame clones and lacks some. Altogether 250,000 or so clones are present, 80% to 95% being singletons, with the ten largest covering 1.7%. The specimen was PBMCs. Source of these receptors: a girl aged 2 to 9 in good health and CMV-seronegative.

The chain employs TRBV29-1 and TRBJ1-1; D is unclear. Trimming shortened V by 6 bases and J by 0 bases, and 11 bases separated the two germline ends. CDR3 length: 13 residues. CDR1 is SQVTM and CDR2 is ANQGSEA in the germline V gene. CDR3 sequence: CSVIDGVNTEAFF. The CDR3 nucleotides read TGCAGCGTAATCGACGGAGTGAACACTGAAGCTTTCTTT.

This rearrangement joins TRBV5-1 to TRBJ2-5; TRBD2 aligns across 9 bases. Losses at the gene ends were 4 bases for V and 3 bases for J; bases not matched to a gene: 16. The CDR3 runs to 18 residues. Germline V lookup: CDR1 SGHRS, CDR2 YFSETQ. The CDR3 protein is CASSPAIAGASLEETQYF. In DNA form, the CDR3 reads TGCGCCAGCAGCCCGGCCATAGCGGGGGCTAGTCTGGAAGAGACCCAGTACTTC.

The rearrangement joins TRBV19 to TRBJ2-7; tentatively, D is TRBD1 (6 bases). The ends were cut back, 0 bases at V and 6 bases at J, with 12 bases in the middle. CDR3 size: 14 residues. Germline V gene lookup returns CDR1 LNHDA and CDR2 SQIVND (reference sequence). The CDR3 nucleotides are TGTGCCAGTAGTATAGATCAGACAGGCAGCGAGCAGTACTTC. Its translation is CASSIDQTGSEQYF.

DNA for the CDR3: TGTGCCAGCAGCTCACCCCTTGGGGAGCCGTACAATGAGCAGTTCTTC. Residues: CASSSPLGEPYNEQFF. V usage is TRBV7-9 and J usage is TRBJ2-1, with D possibly matching TRBD2 (5 bases). The CDR3 consists of 16 residues. V lost 4 bases, J lost 4 bases, and 17 bases lay in between. Germline V gene lookup returns CDR1 SEHNR and CDR2 FQNEAQ (reference sequence).

V and J are TRBV13 and TRBJ1-4, with 8 bases fitting TRBD1. The CDR3 has 15 residues. Germline V CDR1 and CDR2: PRHDT, FYEKMQ (reference sequence). V lost 5 bases to trimming and J lost 3 bases; unmatched junction nucleotides: 5. Here the CDR3 reads CASSLTGVPNEKLFF. CDR3 nucleotide sequence: TGTGCCAGCAGCCTGACAGGGGTTCCTAATGAAAAACTGTTTTTT.

The V and J genes are TRBV6-1 and TRBJ1-1; possible D gene TRBD1, 5 bases. Trimming took 3 bases from V and 3 from J, leaving 11 bases between them. Germline V gene lookup returns CDR1 MNHNS and CDR2 SASEGT. The CDR3 is 14 amino acids. DNA for the CDR3: TGTGCCAGCAGTGACCTCCGCAGGGACACTGAAGCTTTCTTT. Translation gives CASSDLRRDTEAFF.

The chain employs TRBV28 and TRBJ1-5; a possible D gene is TRBD1 (6 bases). V lost 4 bases to trimming and J lost 1 base, with 17 bases between them. The germline CDR1 and CDR2 sequences are MDHEN and SYDVKM. The CDR3 is 17 residues long. The chain's CDR3 is CASSSRDRTLSNQPQHF. In DNA, the CDR3 is TGTGCCAGCAGTTCCCGAGACAGGACCCTAAGCAATCAGCCCCAGCATTTT.